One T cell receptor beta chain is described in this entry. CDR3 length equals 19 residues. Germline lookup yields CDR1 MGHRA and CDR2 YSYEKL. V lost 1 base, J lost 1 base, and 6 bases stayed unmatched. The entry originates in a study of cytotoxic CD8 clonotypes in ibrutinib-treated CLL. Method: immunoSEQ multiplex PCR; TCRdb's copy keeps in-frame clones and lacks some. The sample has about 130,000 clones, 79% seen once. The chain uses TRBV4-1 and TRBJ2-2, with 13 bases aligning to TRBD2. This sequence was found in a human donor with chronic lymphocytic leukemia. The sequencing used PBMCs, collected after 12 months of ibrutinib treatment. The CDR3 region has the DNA TGCGCCAGCAGCCAAGTTGGGACTAGCGGGATGGTGAACACCGGGGAGCTGTTTTTT. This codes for CASSQVGTSGMVNTGELFF.